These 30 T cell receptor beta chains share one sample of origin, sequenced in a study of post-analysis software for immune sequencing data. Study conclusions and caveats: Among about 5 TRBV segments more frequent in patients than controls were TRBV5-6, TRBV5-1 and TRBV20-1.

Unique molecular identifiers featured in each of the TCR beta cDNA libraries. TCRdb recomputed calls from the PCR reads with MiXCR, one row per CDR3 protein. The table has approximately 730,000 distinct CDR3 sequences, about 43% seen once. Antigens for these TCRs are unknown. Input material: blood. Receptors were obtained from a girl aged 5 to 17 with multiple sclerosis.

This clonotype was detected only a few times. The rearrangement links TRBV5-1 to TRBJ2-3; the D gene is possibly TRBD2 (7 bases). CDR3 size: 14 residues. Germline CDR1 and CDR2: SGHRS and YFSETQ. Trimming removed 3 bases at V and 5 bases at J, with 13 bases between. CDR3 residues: CASSSGLGGDTQYF. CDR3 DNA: TGCGCCAGCAGCTCCGGACTAGGGGGAGATACGCAGTATTTT.

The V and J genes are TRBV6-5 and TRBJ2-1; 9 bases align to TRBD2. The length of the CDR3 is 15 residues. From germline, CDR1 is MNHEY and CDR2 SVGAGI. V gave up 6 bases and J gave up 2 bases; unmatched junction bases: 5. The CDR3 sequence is CASSHPSGAYNEQFF. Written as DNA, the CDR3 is TGTGCCAGCAGCCATCCTAGCGGGGCCTACAATGAGCAGTTCTTC.

The CDR3: CATRVGGRNQPQHF. The CDR3 DNA is TGTGCCACCAGAGTGGGAGGAAGGAATCAGCCCCAGCATTTT. The rearrangement joins TRBV28 to TRBJ1-5; D gene ambiguous. Germline V gives CDR1 MDHEN, CDR2 SYDVKM. V was shortened by 10 bases and J by 4 bases, with 17 bases between the two germline ends. The CDR3 totals 14 residues.

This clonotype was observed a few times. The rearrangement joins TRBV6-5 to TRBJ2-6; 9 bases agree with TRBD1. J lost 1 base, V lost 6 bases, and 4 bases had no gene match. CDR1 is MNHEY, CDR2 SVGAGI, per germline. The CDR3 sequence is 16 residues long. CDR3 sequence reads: CASRTQGASGANVLTF. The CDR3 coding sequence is TGTGCCAGCAGGACACAGGGGGCGTCTGGGGCCAACGTCCTGACTTTC.

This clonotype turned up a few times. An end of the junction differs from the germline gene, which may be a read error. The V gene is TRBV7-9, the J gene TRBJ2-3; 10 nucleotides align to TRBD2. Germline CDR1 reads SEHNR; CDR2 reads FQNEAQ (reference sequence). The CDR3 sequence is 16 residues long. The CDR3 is CASSLFASGSTDTQYF. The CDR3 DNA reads TGTGCCAGCAGCTTATTCGCTAGCGGGAGCACAGATACACAGTATTTT.

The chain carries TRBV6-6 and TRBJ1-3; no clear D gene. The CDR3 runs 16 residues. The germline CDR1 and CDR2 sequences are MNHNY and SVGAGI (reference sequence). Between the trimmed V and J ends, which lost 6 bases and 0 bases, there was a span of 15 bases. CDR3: CASSPNGVFSGNTIYF. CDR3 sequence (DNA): TGTGCCAGCAGCCCGAACGGGGTATTCTCTGGAAACACCATATATTTT.

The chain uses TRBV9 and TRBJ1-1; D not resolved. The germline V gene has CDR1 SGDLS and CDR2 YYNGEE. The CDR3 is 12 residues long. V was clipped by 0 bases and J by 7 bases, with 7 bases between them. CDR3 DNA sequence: TGTGCCAGCAGCGTAGTAAACGGTGAAGCTTTCTTT. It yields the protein CASSVVNGEAFF.

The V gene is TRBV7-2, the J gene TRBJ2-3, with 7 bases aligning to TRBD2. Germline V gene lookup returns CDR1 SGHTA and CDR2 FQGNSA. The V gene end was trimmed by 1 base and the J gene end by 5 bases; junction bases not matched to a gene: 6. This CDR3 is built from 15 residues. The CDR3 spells CASSLVAGERDTQYF. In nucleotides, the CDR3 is TGTGCCAGCAGCTTAGTGGCGGGAGAGAGAGATACGCAGTATTTT.

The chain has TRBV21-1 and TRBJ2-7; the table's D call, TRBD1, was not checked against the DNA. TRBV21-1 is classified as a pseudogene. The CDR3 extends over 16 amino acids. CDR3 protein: CASSSVGPSDHYEQYF. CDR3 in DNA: TGTGCCAGCAGCTCCGTGGGACCATCCGACCACTACGAGCAGTACTTC.

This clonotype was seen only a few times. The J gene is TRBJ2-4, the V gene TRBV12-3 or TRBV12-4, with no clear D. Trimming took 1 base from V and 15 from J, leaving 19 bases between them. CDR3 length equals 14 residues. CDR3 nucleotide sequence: TGTGCCAGCAGTTTAGTGGCTGCCCTTCGCCCTCCGTACTTC. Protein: CASSLVAALRPPYF.

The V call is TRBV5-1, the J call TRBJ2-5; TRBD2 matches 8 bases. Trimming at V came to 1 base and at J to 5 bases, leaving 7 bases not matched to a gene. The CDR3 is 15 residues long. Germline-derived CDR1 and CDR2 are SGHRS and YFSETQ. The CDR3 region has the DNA TGCGCCAGCAGCTTGCGGTCGGCGGGAGGCGAGACCCAGTACTTC. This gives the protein CASSLRSAGGETQYF.

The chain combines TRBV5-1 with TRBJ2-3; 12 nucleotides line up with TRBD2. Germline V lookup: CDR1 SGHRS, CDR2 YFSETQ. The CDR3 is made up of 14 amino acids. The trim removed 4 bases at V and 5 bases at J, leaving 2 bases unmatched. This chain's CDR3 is CASSGLAGIDTQYF. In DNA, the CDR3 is TGCGCCAGCAGCGGACTAGCGGGGATAGATACGCAGTATTTT.

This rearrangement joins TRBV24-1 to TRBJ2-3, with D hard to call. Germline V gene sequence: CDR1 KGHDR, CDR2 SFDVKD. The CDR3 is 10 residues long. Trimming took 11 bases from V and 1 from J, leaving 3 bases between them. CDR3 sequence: CAIGTDTQYF. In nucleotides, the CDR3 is TGTGCCATCGGCACAGATACGCAGTATTTT.

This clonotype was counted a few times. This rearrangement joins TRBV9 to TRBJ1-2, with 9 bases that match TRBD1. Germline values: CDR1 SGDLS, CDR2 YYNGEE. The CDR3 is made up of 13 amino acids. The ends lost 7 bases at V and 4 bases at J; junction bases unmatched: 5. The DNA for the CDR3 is TGTGCCAGCGGGGGGACAGGGATCTATGGCTACACCTTC. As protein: CASGGTGIYGYTF.

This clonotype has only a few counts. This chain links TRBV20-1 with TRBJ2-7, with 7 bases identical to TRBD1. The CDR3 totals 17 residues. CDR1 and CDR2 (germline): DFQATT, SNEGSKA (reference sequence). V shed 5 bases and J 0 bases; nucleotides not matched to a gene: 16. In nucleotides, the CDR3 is TGCAGTGCTGCCGAACACACAAGGGGGCTGAGCTCCTACGAGCAGTACTTC. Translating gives CSAAEHTRGLSSYEQYF.

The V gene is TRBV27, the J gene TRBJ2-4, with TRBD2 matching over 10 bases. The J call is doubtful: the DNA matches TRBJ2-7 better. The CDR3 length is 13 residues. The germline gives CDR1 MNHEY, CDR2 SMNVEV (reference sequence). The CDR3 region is CASRLAGAFEQYF. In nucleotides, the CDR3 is TGTGCCAGCCGCCTAGCGGGGGCCTTCGAGCAGTACTTC.

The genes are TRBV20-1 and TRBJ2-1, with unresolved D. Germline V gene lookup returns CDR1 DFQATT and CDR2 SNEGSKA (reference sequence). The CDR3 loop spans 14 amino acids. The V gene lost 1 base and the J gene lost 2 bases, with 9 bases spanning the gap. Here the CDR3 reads CSARGSDAYNEQFF. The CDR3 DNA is TGCAGTGCTAGAGGTTCAGACGCCTACAATGAGCAGTTCTTC.

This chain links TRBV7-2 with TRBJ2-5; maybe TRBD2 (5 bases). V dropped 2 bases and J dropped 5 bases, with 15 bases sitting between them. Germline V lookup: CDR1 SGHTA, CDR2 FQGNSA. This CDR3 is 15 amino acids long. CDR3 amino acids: CASSLPGAAAETQYF. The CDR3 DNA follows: TGTGCCAGCAGCTTACCAGGAGCGGCTGCTGAGACCCAGTACTTC.

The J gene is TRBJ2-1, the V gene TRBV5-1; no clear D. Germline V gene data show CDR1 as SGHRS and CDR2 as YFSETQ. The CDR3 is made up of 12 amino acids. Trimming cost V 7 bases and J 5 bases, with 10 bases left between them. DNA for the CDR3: TGCGCCAGCGCCTCGTCTAACAATGAGCAGTTCTTC. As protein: CASASSNNEQFF.

The CDR3 region has the DNA TGTGCCTGGAGTGTACCGGGACAGGGGGCCGGTATGAATTCACCCCTCCACTTT. Residues: CAWSVPGQGAGMNSPLHF. V usage is TRBV30 and J usage is TRBJ1-6; 12 bases align to TRBD1. With 0 bases clipped from V and 7 bases from J, the junction kept 10 bases outside the gene matches. Germline-derived CDR1 and CDR2 are GTSNPN and SVGIG (reference sequence). There are 18 residues in the CDR3. The full variable domain, in which reference TRBV30 and TRBJ1-6 provide the parts outside the CDR3, is SQTIHQWPATLVQPVGSPLSLECTVEGTSNPNLYWYRQAAGRGLQLLFYSVGIGQISSEVPQNLSASRPQDRQFILSSKKLLLSDSGFYLCAWSVPGQGAGMNSPLHFGNGTRLTVT.

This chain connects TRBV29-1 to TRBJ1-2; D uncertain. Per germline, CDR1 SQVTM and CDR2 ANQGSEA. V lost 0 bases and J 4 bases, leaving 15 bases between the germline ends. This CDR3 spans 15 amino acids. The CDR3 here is CSVEDQENALYGYTF. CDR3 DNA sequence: TGCAGCGTTGAAGATCAAGAAAATGCGCTCTATGGCTACACCTTC.

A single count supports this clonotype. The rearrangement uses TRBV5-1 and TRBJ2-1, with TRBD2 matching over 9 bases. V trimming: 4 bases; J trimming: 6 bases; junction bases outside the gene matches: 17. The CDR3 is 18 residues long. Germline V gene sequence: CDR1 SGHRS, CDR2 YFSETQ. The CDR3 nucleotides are TGCGCCAGCAGCCTATACCTCAAGCGGGAGGCGCCCGGCAATGAGCAGTTCTTC. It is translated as CASSLYLKREAPGNEQFF.

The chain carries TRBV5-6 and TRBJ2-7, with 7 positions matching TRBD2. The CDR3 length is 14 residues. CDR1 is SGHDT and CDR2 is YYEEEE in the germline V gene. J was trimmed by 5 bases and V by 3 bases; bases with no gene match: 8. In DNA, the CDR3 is TGTGCCAGCAGCTCCGGACTAGTTCGCAACGAGCAGTACTTC. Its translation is CASSSGLVRNEQYF.

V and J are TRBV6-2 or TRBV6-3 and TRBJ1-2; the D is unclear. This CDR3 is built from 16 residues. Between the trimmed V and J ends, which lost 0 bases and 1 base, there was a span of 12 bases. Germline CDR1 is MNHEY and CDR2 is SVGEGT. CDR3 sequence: CASSYSSAGINYGYTF. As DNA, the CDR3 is TGTGCCAGCAGTTACTCGAGTGCTGGGATTAACTATGGCTACACCTTC.

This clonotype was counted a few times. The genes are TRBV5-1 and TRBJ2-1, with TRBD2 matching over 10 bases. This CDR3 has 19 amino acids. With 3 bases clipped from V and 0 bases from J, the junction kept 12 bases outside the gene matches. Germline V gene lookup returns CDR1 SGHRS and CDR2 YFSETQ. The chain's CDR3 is CASSSEGAGGSSSYNEQFF. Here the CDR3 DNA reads TGCGCCAGCAGCTCCGAGGGAGCGGGAGGGTCGAGCTCCTACAATGAGCAGTTCTTC.

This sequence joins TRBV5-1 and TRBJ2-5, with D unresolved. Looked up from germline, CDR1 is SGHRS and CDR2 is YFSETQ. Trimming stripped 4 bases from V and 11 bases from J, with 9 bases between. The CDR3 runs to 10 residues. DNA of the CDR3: TGCGCCAGCAGCCCAAAGGAGCAGTACTTC. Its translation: CASSPKEQYF.

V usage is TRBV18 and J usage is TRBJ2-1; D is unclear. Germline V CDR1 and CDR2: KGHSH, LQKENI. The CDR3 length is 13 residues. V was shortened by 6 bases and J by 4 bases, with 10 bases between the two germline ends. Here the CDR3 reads CASSPFIYNEQFF. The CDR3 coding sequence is TGTGCCAGCTCTCCGTTTATTTACAATGAGCAGTTCTTC.

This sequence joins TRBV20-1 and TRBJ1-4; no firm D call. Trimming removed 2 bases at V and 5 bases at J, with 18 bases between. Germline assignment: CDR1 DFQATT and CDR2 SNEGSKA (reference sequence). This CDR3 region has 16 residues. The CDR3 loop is CSARSCYPAPNEKLFF. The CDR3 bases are TGCAGTGCTAGATCCTGTTATCCAGCCCCGAATGAAAAACTGTTTTTT.

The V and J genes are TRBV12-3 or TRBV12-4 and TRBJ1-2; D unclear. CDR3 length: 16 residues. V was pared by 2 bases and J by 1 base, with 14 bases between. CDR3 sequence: CASSLRRGSHNYGYTF. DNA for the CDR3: TGTGCCAGCAGTTTAAGGAGAGGCAGTCATAACTATGGCTACACCTTC.

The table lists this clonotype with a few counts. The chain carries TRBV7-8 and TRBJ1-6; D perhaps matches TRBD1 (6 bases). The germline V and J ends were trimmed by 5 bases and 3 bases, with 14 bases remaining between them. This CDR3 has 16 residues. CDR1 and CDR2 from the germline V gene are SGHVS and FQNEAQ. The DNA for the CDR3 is TGTGCCAGCAGCCCCTTAACAGGGAACTATAATTCACCCCTCCACTTT. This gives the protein CASSPLTGNYNSPLHF.